The 13 T cell receptor beta chains below all came from one sample that was sequenced in a study of regulatory T cells in long-lasting Graves disease. CDR3 regions were amplified by Arm-PCR using iRepertoire HTBI primers to build TCR beta libraries. TCRdb used MiXCR to reprocess the multiplex PCR reads, holding one entry per CDR3 protein. The sample lists 680,000 or so distinct CDR3 sequences, roughly 15% seen once, with 15% to 20% in the top ten. The time point is: newly diagnosed GD, antithyroid drugs for less than 3 months. The authors made the TCR library using RNA they extracted from PBMCs. The same data also went into a second study, on T cells in Graves' hyperthyroidism and ophthalmopathy.

Specimen: peripheral blood mononuclear cells (PBMCs), collected at new diagnosis, from a patient treated with antithyroid drugs. These receptors all stem from a woman aged 25 to 39 with Graves disease.

The chain employs TRBV20-1 and TRBJ1-2; D is undetermined. This CDR3 region has 11 residues. The ends were cut back, 0 bases at V and 12 bases at J, with 11 bases in the middle. CDR1 and CDR2 (germline): DFQATT, SNEGSKA (reference sequence). DNA of the CDR3: TGCAGTGCTAGAGAGGATCCTAGGGACACCTTC. This encodes CSAREDPRDTF.

This clonotype has a count of ten or more. The V call is TRBV2, the J call TRBJ2-7; D is unresolved. Trimming left V 4 bases short and J 1 base short, with 11 bases between. The CDR3 is 14 amino acids. Germline V lookup: CDR1 SNHLY, CDR2 FYNNEI. In DNA, the CDR3 is TGTGCCAGCAGTGCCCCCCAAGGTTCCTACGAGCAGTACTTC. Protein: CASSAPQGSYEQYF.

This clonotype was picked up a small number of times. The rearrangement links TRBV6-2 or TRBV6-3 to TRBJ2-1, with D unclear. Germline V gene data show CDR1 as MNHEY and CDR2 as SVGEGT. Trimming took off 0 bases at V and 8 bases at J, with 11 bases between the two ends. The CDR3 is made up of 14 amino acids. The CDR3 DNA follows: TGTGCCAGCAGTTACTCGAGTCTGTTGGATGAGCAGTTCTTC. Its translation: CASSYSSLLDEQFF.

Only a few counts were recorded for this clonotype. V is TRBV20-1 and J is TRBJ2-7; no clear D. This CDR3 spans 12 amino acids. Deletions cut 3 bases from V and 2 bases from J, with 8 bases between. CDR1 and CDR2 from the germline V gene are DFQATT and SNEGSKA (reference sequence). The CDR3 here is CSASEDTYEQYF. The CDR3 DNA reads TGCAGTGCTAGTGAGGATACCTACGAGCAGTACTTC.

This clonotype was counted at least ten times. CDR3 residues: CASSLQRGLSHNEQFF. CDR3 nucleotides: TGTGCCAGCAGCTTACAACGGGGGCTATCTCACAATGAGCAGTTCTTC. The rearrangement uses TRBV11-1 and TRBJ2-1; D is possibly TRBD1 or TRBD2 (6 bases each). Germline V lookup: CDR1 SGHAT, CDR2 FQDESV (reference sequence). The CDR3 loop spans 16 amino acids. Trimming removed 2 bases at V and 5 bases at J, with 16 bases between. The full variable domain, with the rest looked up from reference TRBV11-1 and TRBJ2-1, is EAEVAQSPRYKITEKSQAVAFWCDPISGHATLYWYRQILGQGPELLVQFQDESVVDDSQLPKDRFSAERLKGVDSTLKIQPAELGDSAMYLCASSLQRGLSHNEQFFGPGTRLTVL.

The chain links TRBV20-1 to TRBJ1-6; a possible D gene is TRBD1 (6 bases). V was pared by 3 bases and J by 5 bases, with 14 bases between. The CDR3 is made up of 15 amino acids. Germline CDR1 and CDR2: DFQATT and SNEGSKA (reference sequence). The CDR3 is CSASRPGTNNSPLHF. CDR3 bases: TGCAGTGCTAGTAGGCCCGGGACAAATAATTCACCCCTCCACTTT.

This clonotype showed up many times. The gene calls are TRBV7-2 and TRBJ1-1; D remains ambiguous. This CDR3 has 15 amino acids. The V and J ends lost 1 base and 1 base respectively, with 10 bases between them. Germline lookup yields CDR1 SGHTA and CDR2 FQGNSA. Here the CDR3 reads CASSLERVGNTEAFF. DNA for the CDR3: TGTGCCAGCAGCTTAGAGCGGGTTGGGAACACTGAAGCTTTCTTT.

This clonotype was seen at least ten times. J is TRBJ1-2 and V is TRBV6-1, with D unresolved. Germline V gives CDR1 MNHNS, CDR2 SASEGT. V lost 0 bases to trimming and J lost 5 bases, with 7 bases between them. The CDR3 has 13 amino acids. CDR3 region: CASSEAQRYGYTF. DNA for the CDR3: TGTGCCAGCAGTGAAGCGCAGCGTTATGGCTACACCTTC.

At least ten counts were recorded for this clonotype. The chain employs TRBV5-1 and TRBJ1-2; D remains ambiguous. Germline V gives CDR1 SGHRS, CDR2 YFSETQ. The CDR3 runs 13 residues. Trimming shortened V by 1 base and J by 2 bases, and 6 bases separated the two germline ends. The CDR3 bases are TGCGCCAGCAGCTTGAGACTCAACTATGGCTACACCTTC. Protein: CASSLRLNYGYTF.

This clonotype was observed a few times. The genes are TRBV20-1 and TRBJ1-2; D gene unclear. V lost 1 base and J lost 4, with 7 bases in between. The germline gives CDR1 DFQATT, CDR2 SNEGSKA (reference sequence). There are 12 residues in the CDR3. DNA for the CDR3: TGCAGTGCTAGAGGCAGAGGCTATGGCTACACCTTC. It translates to CSARGRGYGYTF.

This clonotype was observed a few times. The J gene is TRBJ2-1, the V gene TRBV7-3; 7 bases line up with TRBD2. Germline values: CDR1 SGHTA, CDR2 FQGTGA. After removal of 0 bases from V and 1 base from J, the junction contained 6 bases not matched to a gene. CDR3 length: 17 residues. The CDR3 nucleotides are TGTGCCAGCAGCTTAACTTACGGGAGGCTATCCTACAATGAGCAGTTCTTC. This sequence encodes CASSLTYGRLSYNEQFF.

The table lists this clonotype with many counts. This chain joins TRBV7-3 and TRBJ2-1; 10 bases are a match to TRBD2. In germline, CDR1 is SGHTA, CDR2 FQGTGA. With 0 bases clipped from V and 6 bases from J, the junction kept 2 bases outside the gene matches. The CDR3 consists of 15 residues. The CDR3 here is CASSLTASGSNEQFF. CDR3 nucleotide sequence: TGTGCCAGCAGCTTAACGGCTAGCGGGAGCAATGAGCAGTTCTTC. Supplemented by reference TRBV7-3 and TRBJ2-1, the full variable domain reads GAGVSQTPSNKVTEKGKYVELRCDPISGHTALYWYRQSLGQGPEFLIYFQGTGAADDSGLPNDRFFAVRPEGSVSTLKIQRTERGDSAVYLCASSLTASGSNEQFFGPGTRLTVL.

In the case of this clonotype: The junction shows a germline mismatch at one end, possibly a read error. The chain combines TRBV5-1 with TRBJ1-2, with 7 positions matching TRBD1. CDR1 and CDR2 from the germline V gene are SGHRS and YFSETQ. The CDR3 sequence is 17 residues long. The CDR3 is CVSSLTTGQSANYGYTF. The DNA for the CDR3 is TGCGTCAGCAGCTTGACCACGGGACAGTCAGCTAACTATGGCTACACCTTC.